Given below is one TCR beta chain in context. What it binds is not known. At one of its ends the junction is not consistent with the germline gene, which may arise from a read error. The germline V gene has CDR1 MNHEY and CDR2 SVGEGT. This CDR3 comprises 12 residues. These data come from a study of tumor-infiltrating lymphocytes in glioblastoma multiforme. General study results and limits: The T cells in this sample were not sorted into functional subsets. Only one glioblastoma patient had TCR and mutation analysis.

Three nested ARM-PCR rounds with V-beta and C-beta primers built TCRB libraries. From the multiplex PCR reads, TCRdb called clonotypes with MiXCR, one entry per CDR3 protein. The sample has 25,000 to 40,000 distinct CDR3 sequences, under 70% seen once. The chain joins TRBV6-2 or TRBV6-3 to TRBJ1-4; D remains unclear. The clonotype was recovered from a male donor with glioblastoma. Sample: brain tumor tissue. The CDR3 bases are TGTGCCAGTAGTCCCTTTGGGGAAAAACTGTGTTTT. It codes for CASSPFGEKLCF.